What follows describes a single TCR beta chain. What it binds is not known. The Oncomine TCR Beta short-read assay generated sequence data from the DNA of cultured CD4+ T cells. TCRdb reprocessed the PCR reads with MiXCR, giving one entry per CDR3 protein. The table records about 17,000 distinct CDR3 sequences, approximately 58% of them present only once. The germline CDR1 and CDR2 sequences are DFQATT and SNEGSKA (reference sequence). CDR3 length equals 15 residues. V was clipped by 2 bases and J by 3 bases; unmatched bases: 5. This specimen belongs to a study of vaccination and CD4 T cells after COVID-19. Across the whole study: Several convalescent patients had mild and one had severe PCR-confirmed SARS-CoV-2 disease. The cells in question were stimulated using overlapping spike peptides derived from SARS-CoV-2, HCoV-NL63, HCoV-OC43 and HCoV-229E.

Specified treatment: roughly nine-day PBMC culture with coronavirus spike peptide pools or control peptides (ViraFEST assay). Half-medium changes with fresh IL-2 medium occurred on days 3 and 7. The TCR was taken from a human donor who had recovered from COVID-19. The J gene is TRBJ2-2, the V gene TRBV20-1, with 8 positions matching TRBD2. The material was CD4+ T cells from blood, cultured in vitro, obtained after SARS-CoV-2 vaccination. CDR3 sequence: CSARRAGAYTGELFF. CDR3 DNA sequence: TGCAGTGCTAGAAGAGCGGGAGCTTACACCGGGGAGCTGTTTTTT.